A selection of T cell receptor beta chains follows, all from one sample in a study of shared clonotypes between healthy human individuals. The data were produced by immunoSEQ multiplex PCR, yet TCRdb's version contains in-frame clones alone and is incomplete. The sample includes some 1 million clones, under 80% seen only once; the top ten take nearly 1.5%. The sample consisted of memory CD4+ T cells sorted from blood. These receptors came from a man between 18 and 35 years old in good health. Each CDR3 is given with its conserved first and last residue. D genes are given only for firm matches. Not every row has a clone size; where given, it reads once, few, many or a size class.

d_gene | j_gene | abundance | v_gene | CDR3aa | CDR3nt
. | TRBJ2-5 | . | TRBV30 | CAWSHGTGNKETQYF | TGTGCCTGGAGCCACGGGACGGGAAATAAAGAGACCCAGTACTTC
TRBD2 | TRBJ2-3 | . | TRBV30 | CAWMGPTSDADTQYF | TGTGCCTGGATGGGACCGACTAGCGATGCAGATACGCAGTATTTT
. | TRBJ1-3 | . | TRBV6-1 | CASSENSVFSGNTIYF | TGTGCCAGCAGTGAAAATTCCGTCTTCTCTGGAAACACCATATATTTT
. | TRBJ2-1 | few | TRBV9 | CASSPNYRALNEQFF | TGTGCCAGCAGCCCGAATTACCGGGCCCTCAATGAGCAGTTCTTC
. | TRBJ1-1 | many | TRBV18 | CASSPLGGDGTEAFF | TGTGCCAGCTCACCCTTGGGGGGGGACGGCACTGAAGCTTTCTTT
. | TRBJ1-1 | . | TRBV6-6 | CASSNAEAFF | TGTGCCAGCAGCAACGCTGAAGCTTTCTTT
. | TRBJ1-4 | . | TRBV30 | CAWSRPATTNEKLFF | TGTGCCTGGAGTAGACCGGCTACAACTAATGAAAAACTGTTTTTT
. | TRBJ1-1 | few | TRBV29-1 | CSVRTVATEAFF | TGCAGCGTCAGGACCGTAGCAACTGAAGCTTTCTTT
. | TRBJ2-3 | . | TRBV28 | CASSLWQAPGTDTQYF | TGTGCCAGCAGTTTATGGCAGGCGCCGGGGACAGATACGCAGTATTTT
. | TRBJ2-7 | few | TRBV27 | CASSPGLAYEQYF | TGTGCCAGCAGTCCCGGGTTAGCCTACGAGCAGTACTTC
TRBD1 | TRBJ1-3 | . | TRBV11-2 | CASSFGGGTSGNTIYF | TGTGCCAGCAGCTTCGGAGGGGGCACGTCTGGAAACACCATATATTTT
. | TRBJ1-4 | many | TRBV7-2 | CASSLAQGSEKLFF | TGTGCCAGCAGCTTAGCCCAGGGGAGCGAAAAACTGTTTTTT
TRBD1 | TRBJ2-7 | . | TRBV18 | CASSPPRTGGSEQYF | TGTGCCAGCTCACCACCTCGGACAGGGGGTTCCGAGCAGTACTTC
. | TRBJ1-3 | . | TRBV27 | CASSFEPPSSGNTIYF | TGTGCCAGCAGTTTTGAGCCCCCGAGCTCTGGAAACACCATATATTTT
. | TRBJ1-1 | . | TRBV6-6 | CASSAASVKAFF | TGTGCCAGCAGTGCTGCGTCGGTAAAAGCTTTCTTT
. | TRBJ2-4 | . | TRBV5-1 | CASSLAPRGNIQYF | TGCGCCAGCAGCTTGGCTCCCCGAGGAAACATTCAGTACTTC
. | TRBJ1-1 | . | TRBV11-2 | CASKNTEAFF | TGTGCCAGCAAGAACACTGAAGCTTTCTTT
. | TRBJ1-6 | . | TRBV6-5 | CASSYWATDSPLHF | TGTGCCAGCAGTTATTGGGCCACCGATTCACCCCTCCACTTT
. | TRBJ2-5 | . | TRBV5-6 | CASSLYRARETQYF | TGTGCCAGCAGCCTCTACCGGGCCCGGGAGACCCAGTACTTC
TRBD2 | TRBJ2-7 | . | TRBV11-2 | CASSLVLGGTYEQYF | TGTGCCAGCAGCTTAGTTTTGGGAGGGACCTACGAGCAGTACTTC
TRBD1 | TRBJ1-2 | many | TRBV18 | CASSPDRGYGYTF | TGTGCCAGCTCACCGGACAGGGGATATGGCTACACCTTC
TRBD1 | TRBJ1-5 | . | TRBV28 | CASRRDRVNQPQHF | TGTGCCAGCAGACGGGACAGGGTCAATCAGCCCCAGCATTTT
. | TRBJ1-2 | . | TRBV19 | CASSALTGNYGYTF | TGTGCCAGTAGTGCCCTAACAGGGAACTATGGCTACACCTTC
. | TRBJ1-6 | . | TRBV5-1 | CASSLATRDNSPLHF | TGCGCCAGCAGCTTGGCTACACGAGATAATTCACCCCTCCACTTT
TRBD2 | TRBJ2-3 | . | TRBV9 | CASSTQAGGRTDTQYF | TGTGCCAGCAGCACTCAAGCGGGGGGGCGAACAGATACGCAGTATTTT
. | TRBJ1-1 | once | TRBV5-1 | CASSLGEGNTEAFF | TGCGCCAGCAGCTTAGGAGAGGGGAACACTGAAGCTTTCTTT
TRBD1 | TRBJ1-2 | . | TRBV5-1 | CASSSQTGANYGYTF | TGCGCCAGCAGCTCACAGACAGGGGCGAACTATGGCTACACCTTC
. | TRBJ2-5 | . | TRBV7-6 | CASSRGFQETQYF | TGTGCCAGCAGCCGAGGATTCCAAGAGACCCAGTACTTC
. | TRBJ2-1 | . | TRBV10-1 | CASRPSGSYNEQFF | TGCGCCAGCAGGCCCTCGGGCTCCTACAATGAGCAGTTCTTC
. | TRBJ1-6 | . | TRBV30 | CAWMGSGPYSPLHF | TGTGCCTGGATGGGGTCAGGGCCCTATTCACCCCTCCACTTT
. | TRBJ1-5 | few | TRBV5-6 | CASSLGGSNQPQHF | TGTGCCAGCAGCTTGGGAGGGAGCAATCAGCCCCAGCATTTT
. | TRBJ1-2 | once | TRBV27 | CASSLFPVGYGYTF | TGTGCCAGCAGTTTATTCCCGGTGGGCTATGGCTACACCTTC
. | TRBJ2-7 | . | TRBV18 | CASSPPAGALFEQYF | TGTGCCAGCTCACCACCGGCGGGGGCCCTCTTCGAGCAGTACTTC
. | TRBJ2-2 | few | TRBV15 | CATSKPSGDGTGELFF | TGTGCCACCAGCAAACCCTCAGGGGACGGCACCGGGGAGCTGTTTTTT
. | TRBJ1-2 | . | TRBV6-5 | CASSYKGGINYGYTF | TGTGCCAGCAGTTACAAGGGGGGTATTAACTATGGCTACACCTTC
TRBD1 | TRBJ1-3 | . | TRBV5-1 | CASSPGQGAGNTIYF | TGCGCCAGCAGCCCGGGACAGGGGGCTGGAAACACCATATATTTT
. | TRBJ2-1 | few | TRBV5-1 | CASSPGRGTNEQFF | TGCGCCAGCAGCCCGGGGAGGGGGACGAATGAGCAGTTCTTC
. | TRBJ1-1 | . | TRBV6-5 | CAIKGPDTEAFF | TGTGCCATCAAGGGGCCGGACACTGAAGCTTTCTTT
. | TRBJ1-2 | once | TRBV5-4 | CASSLITLTETYGYTF | TGTGCCAGCAGCCTGATAACACTGACAGAAACATATGGCTACACCTTC
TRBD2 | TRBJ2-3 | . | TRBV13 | CASSLASGTSTDTQYF | TGTGCCAGCAGCTTAGCTAGCGGGACAAGCACAGATACGCAGTATTTT
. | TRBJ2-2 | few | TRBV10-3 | CAIRPPAGELFF | TGTGCCATCAGACCCCCCGCCGGGGAGCTGTTTTTT
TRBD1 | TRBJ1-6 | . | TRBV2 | CASMGTGVSPLHF | TGTGCCAGCATGGGGACAGGGGTTTCACCCCTCCACTTT